This entry concerns a single TCR beta chain. The data stem from a study of technical replicates of blood from several donors. Profiling relied on immunoSEQ multiplex PCR, and the TCRdb table lists in-frame clones only, not all of them. The data show 65,000 to 70,000 clones, over 80% seen once. The germline V and J ends were trimmed by 5 bases and 4 bases, with 12 bases remaining between them. Germline loops: CDR1 SEHNR, CDR2 FQNEAQ (reference sequence). The CDR3 has 14 residues. The J gene is TRBJ1-3, the V gene TRBV7-9, with no clear D. Sequenced input: PBMCs. The receptor was derived from a human donor in good health. Some clones in this sample may be carry-over from other donors' samples. The DNA of the CDR3 is TGTGCCAGCAGCGACACCCGGAGGGGAAACACCATATATTTT. Its protein product is CASSDTRRGNTIYF.